The 15 T cell receptor beta chains below come from one sample, sequenced in a study of Ad26.COV2.S vaccination and SARS-CoV-2 variants. Libraries were prepared by immunoSEQ multiplex PCR; TCRdb keeps only in-frame clonotypes and omits some of them. This sample has hundreds of thousands of clones, with around 89% found just once. Documented treatment: 15 to 20 received Ad26.COV2.S at low or high dose, single or two shots; about 5 received placebo; per-sample allocation not given. Specimens were obtained on day 63 following the first vaccine or placebo injection. The source material was peripheral blood, sampled in a trial of Ad26.COV2.S vaccine versus placebo. These receptors came from a person between 18 and 65 years old who received the Ad26.COV2.S COVID-19 vaccine or a placebo.

The gene calls are TRBV11-2 and TRBJ1-5; maybe TRBD1 (5 bases). The ends were cut back, 4 bases at V and 2 bases at J, with 15 bases in the middle. The CDR3 runs to 16 residues. The V gene's germline CDR1 is SGHAT and CDR2 FQNNGV. The CDR3 sequence: CASSSSSGVGNQPQHF. The CDR3 coding sequence is TGTGCCAGCAGCTCCTCATCGGGGGTAGGCAATCAGCCCCAGCATTTT.

The chain links TRBV7-2 to TRBJ2-1; no clear D gene. CDR3 length: 12 amino acids. V shed 1 base and J shed 13 bases, with 11 bases lying between them. The germline CDR1 and CDR2 sequences are SGHTA and FQGNSA. This CDR3 reads CASSLEPGAQFF. In nucleotides, the CDR3 is TGTGCCAGCAGCTTAGAGCCAGGAGCCCAGTTCTTC.

V gene TRBV5-1 combines with J gene TRBJ2-5, with 12 bases that match TRBD2. The CDR3 sequence is 16 residues long. Germline values: CDR1 SGHRS, CDR2 YFSETQ. With V trimmed by 4 bases and J by 4 bases, 8 bases remained unmatched. The CDR3 region has the DNA TGCGCCAGCAGCGGAACACTAGCGGGAGGCGGAGAGACCCAGTACTTC. It is translated as CASSGTLAGGGETQYF.

V and J are TRBV7-9 and TRBJ2-1; D might be TRBD1 (6 bases). The germline gives CDR1 SEHNR, CDR2 FQNEAQ (reference sequence). The V gene lost 5 bases and the J gene lost 5 bases, with 19 bases spanning the gap. The CDR3 contains 16 residues. The CDR3 loop reads CASSPTSGTPDNEQFF. The CDR3 nucleotides read TGTGCCAGCAGCCCCACTTCCGGGACACCCGACAATGAGCAGTTCTTC.

This clone was seen only a few times. The V gene is TRBV4-1, the J gene TRBJ1-1; 9 bases fit TRBD1. V shed 2 bases and J 1 base; nucleotides not matched to a gene: 14. The CDR3 length is 19 residues. Germline assignment: CDR1 MGHRA and CDR2 YSYEKL. The CDR3, as DNA: TGCGCCAGCAGCCAACTAGGGACAGGGCAGGTTAGCGCGAACACTGAAGCTTTCTTT. This sequence encodes CASSQLGTGQVSANTEAFF.

The sample holds one count of this clone. CDR3 residues: CASSQNDRVRVYGYTF. CDR3 nucleotides: TGCGCCAGCAGCCAAAACGACAGGGTCCGGGTTTATGGCTACACCTTC. The V call is TRBV4-1, the J call TRBJ1-2; TRBD1 aligns across 7 bases. CDR1 is MGHRA and CDR2 is YSYEKL in the germline V gene. The V gene end was trimmed by 2 bases and the J gene end by 5 bases; junction bases not matched to a gene: 11. This CDR3 region has 16 residues.

Here the CDR3 reads CASTTWQGPNQPQHF. The CDR3 DNA is TGTGCCAGCACCACGTGGCAGGGCCCCAATCAGCCCCAGCATTTT. This rearrangement joins TRBV6-6 to TRBJ1-5; D is perhaps TRBD1 (5 bases). CDR1 and CDR2 (germline): MNHNY, SVGAGI (reference sequence). This CDR3 contains 15 residues. Trimming removed 7 bases from V and 3 bases from J, with 16 bases in between.

The rearrangement links TRBV19 to TRBJ1-4; no definite D call. This CDR3 region has 15 residues. V lost 4 bases, J lost 0 bases, and 9 bases lay in between. Germline assignment: CDR1 LNHDA and CDR2 SQIVND (reference sequence). The chain's CDR3 is CASSTNVATNEKLFF. CDR3 sequence (DNA): TGTGCCAGTAGTACAAATGTTGCAACTAATGAAAAACTGTTTTTT. Full variable domain (missing parts from reference TRBV19 and TRBJ1-4): DGGITQSPKYLFRKEGQNVTLSCEQNLNHDAMYWYRQDPGQGLRLIYYSQIVNDFQKGDIAEGYSVSREKKESFPLTVTSAQKNPTAFYLCASSTNVATNEKLFFGSGTQLSVL.

This chain connects TRBV7-2 to TRBJ1-1; D possibly corresponds to TRBD1 (5 bases). Per the germline V gene, CDR1 is SGHTA and CDR2 is FQGNSA. Trimming cost V 1 base and J 7 bases, with 10 bases left between them. The CDR3 runs 13 residues. This CDR3 reads CASSLVKQDEAFF. The CDR3 DNA reads TGTGCCAGCAGCTTAGTTAAACAGGATGAAGCTTTCTTT.

V gene TRBV28 combines with J gene TRBJ2-7, with TRBD1 identical over 9 bases. Trimming at V came to 6 bases and at J to 2 bases, leaving 11 bases not matched to a gene. The CDR3 contains 16 residues. Germline V gene sequence: CDR1 MDHEN, CDR2 SYDVKM. The CDR3 sequence is CASSASRGQGTYEQYF. CDR3 DNA sequence: TGTGCCAGCAGCGCGAGCAGGGGACAGGGAACCTACGAGCAGTACTTC.

The count of this clone is one. The chain combines TRBV19 with TRBJ1-6, with 7 bases that match TRBD1. Germline loops: CDR1 LNHDA, CDR2 SQIVND (reference sequence). The CDR3 has 14 amino acids. The ends lost 3 bases at V and 9 bases at J; junction bases unmatched: 5. The CDR3 DNA sequence: TGTGCCAGTAGTATTGACAGGGTGGGTTCACCCCTCCACTTT. Translation gives CASSIDRVGSPLHF.

The gene calls are TRBV3-1 (or the pseudogene TRBV3-2) and TRBJ2-5; 9 bases align to TRBD1. Per the germline V gene, CDR1 is LGHDT and CDR2 is YNNKEL (reference sequence). V shed 2 bases, J shed 5 bases, and the junction held 15 bases outside the gene matches. This CDR3 is built from 18 residues. Written as DNA, the CDR3 is TGTGCCAGCAGCCAAAAGATTATCAGGACAGGGGAGGATGAGACCCAGTACTTC. This sequence encodes CASSQKIIRTGEDETQYF.

V and J are TRBV13 and TRBJ2-5; a possible D gene is TRBD1 (6 bases). Trimming cost V 5 bases and J 4 bases, with 11 bases left between them. CDR1 is PRHDT and CDR2 is FYEKMQ in the germline V gene (reference sequence). The CDR3 sequence is 13 residues long. The CDR3 DNA follows: TGTGCCAGCAGCGATGGACAGTCAGAGACCCAGTACTTC. Residues: CASSDGQSETQYF.

The genes are TRBV27 and TRBJ2-7; TRBD2 is a possible D gene (5 bases). In germline, CDR1 is MNHEY, CDR2 SMNVEV (reference sequence). CDR3 length: 14 residues. Trimming removed 6 bases at V and 2 bases at J, with 14 bases between. CDR3 DNA sequence: TGTGCCAGCAGCCTCGTCGGGAATACCTACGAGCAGTACTTC. Translation gives CASSLVGNTYEQYF.

The chain is built from TRBV24-1 and TRBJ2-2; D call uncertain. The CDR3 is made up of 15 amino acids. V lost 4 bases and J 1 base, leaving 9 bases between the germline ends. The V gene's germline CDR1 is KGHDR and CDR2 SFDVKD. The CDR3 sequence is CATSDVTRNTGELFF. CDR3 bases: TGTGCCACCAGTGACGTGACCAGGAACACCGGGGAGCTGTTTTTT.